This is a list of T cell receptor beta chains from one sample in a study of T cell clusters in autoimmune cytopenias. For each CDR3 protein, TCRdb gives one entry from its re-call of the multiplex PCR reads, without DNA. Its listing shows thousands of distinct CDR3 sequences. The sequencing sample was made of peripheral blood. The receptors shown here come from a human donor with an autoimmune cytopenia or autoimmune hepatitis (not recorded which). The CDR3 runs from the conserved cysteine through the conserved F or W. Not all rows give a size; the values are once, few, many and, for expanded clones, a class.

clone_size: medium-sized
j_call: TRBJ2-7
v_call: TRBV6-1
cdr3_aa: CASRGRVLYEQYF

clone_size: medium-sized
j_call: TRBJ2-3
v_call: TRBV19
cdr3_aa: CATRQSTDTQYF

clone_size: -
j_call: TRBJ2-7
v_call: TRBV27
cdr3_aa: CASSSLGQSSYEQYF

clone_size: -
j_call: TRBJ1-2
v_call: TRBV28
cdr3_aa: CASWDSNYGYTF

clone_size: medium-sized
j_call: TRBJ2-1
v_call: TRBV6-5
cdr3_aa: CASRSYNEQFF

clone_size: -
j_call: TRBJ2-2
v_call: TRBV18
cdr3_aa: CASSPPGARTGELFF

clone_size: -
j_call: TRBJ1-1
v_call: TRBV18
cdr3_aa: CASSVDYNTEAFF

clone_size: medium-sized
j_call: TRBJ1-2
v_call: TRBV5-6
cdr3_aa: CASSPRGGMWYGYTF

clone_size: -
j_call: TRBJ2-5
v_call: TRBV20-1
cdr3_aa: CSARPGQGMETQYF

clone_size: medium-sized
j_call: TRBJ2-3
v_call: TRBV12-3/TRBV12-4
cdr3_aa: CASSPADTQYF

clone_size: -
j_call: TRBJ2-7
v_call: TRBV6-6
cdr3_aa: CASSYSKLRGQEDEQYF

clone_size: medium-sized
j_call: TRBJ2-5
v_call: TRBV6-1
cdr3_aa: CASRLLPGTRQETQYF

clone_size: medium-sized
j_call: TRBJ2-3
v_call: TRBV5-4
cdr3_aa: CASSLEPGGFFSTDTQYF

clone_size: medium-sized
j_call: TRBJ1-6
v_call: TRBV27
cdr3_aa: CASTRREGLPLHF

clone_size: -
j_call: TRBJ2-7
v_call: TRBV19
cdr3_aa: CASSSWMSSYNEQYF

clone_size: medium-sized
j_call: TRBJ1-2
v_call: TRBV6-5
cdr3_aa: CASSYGTGRNYGYTF

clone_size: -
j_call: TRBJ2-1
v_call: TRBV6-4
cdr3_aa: CASSDQGLASSEQFF

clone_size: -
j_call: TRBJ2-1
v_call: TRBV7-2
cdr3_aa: CASSRTYEAGGYEQFF

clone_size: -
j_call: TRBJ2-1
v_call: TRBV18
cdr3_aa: CASSPVGTGAYNEQFF

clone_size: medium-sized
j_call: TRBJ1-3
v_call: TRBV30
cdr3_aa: CAWSVGLGGNTIYF

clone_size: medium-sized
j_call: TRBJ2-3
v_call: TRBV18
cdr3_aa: CASSQGQRSSSTDTQYF

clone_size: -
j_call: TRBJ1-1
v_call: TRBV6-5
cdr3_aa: CASSSAGAVNTEAFF

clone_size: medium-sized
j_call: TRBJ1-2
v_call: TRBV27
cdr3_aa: CASSLTGTLGYGYTF

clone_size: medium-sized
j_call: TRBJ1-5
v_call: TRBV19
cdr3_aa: CASERGPNPGQPQHF

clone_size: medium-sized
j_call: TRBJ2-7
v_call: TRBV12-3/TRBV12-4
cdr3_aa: CASSPDQYEQYF

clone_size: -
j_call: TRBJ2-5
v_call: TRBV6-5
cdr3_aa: CASSYGSFSVQKTQYF

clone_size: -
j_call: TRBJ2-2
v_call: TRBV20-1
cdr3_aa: CSARLGQPNTGELFF

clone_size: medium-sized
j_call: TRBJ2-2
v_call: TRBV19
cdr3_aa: CASSIDWTLVVGELFF

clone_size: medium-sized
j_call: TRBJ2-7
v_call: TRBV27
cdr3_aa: CASSRGASGSYEQYF

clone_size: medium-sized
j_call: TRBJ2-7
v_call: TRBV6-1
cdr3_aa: CASTPGTGSFYEQYF

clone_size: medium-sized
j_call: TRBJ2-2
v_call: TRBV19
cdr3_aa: CAMRGGQDGELFF

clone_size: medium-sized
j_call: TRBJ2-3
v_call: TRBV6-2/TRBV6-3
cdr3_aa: CASSNGPDTQYF

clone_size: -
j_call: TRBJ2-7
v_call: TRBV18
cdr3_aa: CASSPGTSGTSYEQYF

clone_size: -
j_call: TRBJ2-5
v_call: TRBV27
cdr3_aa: CASSLGGTGRQETQYF

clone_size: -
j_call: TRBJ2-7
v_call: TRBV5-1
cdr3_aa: CASSLALASGTYEQYF

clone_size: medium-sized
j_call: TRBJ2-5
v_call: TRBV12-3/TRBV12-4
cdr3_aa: CASSFTETQYF

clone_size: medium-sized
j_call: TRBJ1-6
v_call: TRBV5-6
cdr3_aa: CASSPYSGRNSPLHF

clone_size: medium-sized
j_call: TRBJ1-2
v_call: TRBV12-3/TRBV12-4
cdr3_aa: CASSLAGAANYGYTF

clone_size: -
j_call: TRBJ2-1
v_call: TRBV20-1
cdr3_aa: CSARRQGPYNEQFF

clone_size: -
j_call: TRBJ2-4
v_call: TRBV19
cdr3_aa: CATSLRTRNIQYF

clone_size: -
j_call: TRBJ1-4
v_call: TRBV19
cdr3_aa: CASSFDSATNEKLFF

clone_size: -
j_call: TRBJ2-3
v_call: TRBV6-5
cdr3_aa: CASSGPGLAGGSDTQYF

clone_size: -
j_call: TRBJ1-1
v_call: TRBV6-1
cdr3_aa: CAATRDRVGNTEAFF

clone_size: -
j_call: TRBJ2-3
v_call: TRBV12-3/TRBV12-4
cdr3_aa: CASSLRPQLAGLAGDGADTQYF

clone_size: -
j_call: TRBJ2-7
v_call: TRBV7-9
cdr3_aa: CASSPTGAYEQYF

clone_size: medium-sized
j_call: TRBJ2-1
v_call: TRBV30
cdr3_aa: CAWTLPWTGREQFF

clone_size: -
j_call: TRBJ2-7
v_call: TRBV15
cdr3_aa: CATSRERTDLYEQYF

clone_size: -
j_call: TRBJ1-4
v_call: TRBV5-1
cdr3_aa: CASSFSSGRPEKLFF

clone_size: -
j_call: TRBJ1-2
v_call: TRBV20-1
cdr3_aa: CSASHGRNYGYTF

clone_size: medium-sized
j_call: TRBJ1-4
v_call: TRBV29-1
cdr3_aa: CSVAQGPGEKLFF

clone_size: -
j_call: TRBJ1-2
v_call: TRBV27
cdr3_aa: CASSSRDSSYYGYTF

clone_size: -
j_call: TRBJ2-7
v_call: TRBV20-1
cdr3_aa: CSARDRLAGALSSYEQYF

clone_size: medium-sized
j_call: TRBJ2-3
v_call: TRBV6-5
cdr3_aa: CASSQTREDTQYF

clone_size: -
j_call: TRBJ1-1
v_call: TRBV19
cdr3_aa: CASSIGGGHGTEAFF

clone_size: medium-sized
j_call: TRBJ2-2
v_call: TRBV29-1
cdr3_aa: CSAPGSGTHTGELFF